The TCR beta chain described here comes from a study of blood T cell repertoires in COVID-19. Germline CDR1 reads SGDLS; CDR2 reads YYNGEE. V gave up 2 bases and J gave up 6 bases, with 17 bases separating them. The CDR3 is 16 residues long. Assay: immunoSEQ multiplex PCR; the TCRdb copy retains only in-frame clones and omits some. The data hold almost 500,000 clones, with around nine tenths observed a single time. V usage is TRBV9 and J usage is TRBJ2-2, with TRBD2 as a possible D gene (7 bases). The source is a woman aged 55-69 years who had recovered from COVID-19. Material: PBMCs or T cells enriched from blood (not recorded which). The chain's CDR3 is CASSVRGGALPGELFF. The CDR3 DNA reads TGTGCCAGCAGCGTGCGTGGGGGGGCCTTACCCGGGGAGCTGTTTTTT.